The 5 T cell receptor beta chains presented below share a single source sample, sequenced in a study of T cell responses to AZD1222 COVID-19 vaccine. Sequenced by immunoSEQ multiplex PCR; TCRdb stores in-frame clones only, minus some. The sample records approximately 140,000 clones, 92% being singletons. Source: peripheral blood, taken 28 days after the second AZD1222 dose. All receptors derive from an adult who received the AZD1222 COVID-19 vaccine.

The V call is TRBV18, the J call TRBJ2-2; 7 nucleotides align to TRBD1. The germline gives CDR1 KGHSH, CDR2 LQKENI. V shed 3 bases and J 5 bases; nucleotides not matched to a gene: 6. The CDR3 sequence is 15 residues long. DNA of the CDR3: TGTGCCAGCTCACCTAGGACAGGTGTAACCGGGGAGCTGTTTTTT. As protein: CASSPRTGVTGELFF.

CDR3 bases: TGTGCCAGCAGTTACTCGGCAGGGGGCTCAGAGACCCAGTACTTC. It is translated as CASSYSAGGSETQYF. The chain combines TRBV6-5 with TRBJ2-5; 8 nucleotides agree with TRBD1. Germline CDR1 reads MNHEY; CDR2 reads SVGAGI. This CDR3 region has 15 residues. Trimming removed 0 bases from V and 4 bases from J; junction bases left unmatched: 4.

The CDR3 region is CASSRQGHGNTIYF. CDR3 nucleotide sequence: TGTGCCAGCAGCCGACAGGGGCACGGAAACACCATATATTTT. The V gene is TRBV3-1 (or the pseudogene TRBV3-2), the J gene TRBJ1-3, with 8 bases aligning to TRBD1. The germline CDR1 and CDR2 sequences are LGHDT and YNNKEL (reference sequence). Losses at the gene ends were 4 bases for V and 4 bases for J; bases not matched to a gene: 3. This CDR3 has 14 amino acids.

The chain has TRBV2 and TRBJ2-5; 12 nucleotides align to TRBD2. The CDR3 length is 14 residues. The junction had 5 bases not matched to a gene; V was cut back by 7 bases and J by 5 bases. Germline CDR1 is SNHLY and CDR2 is FYNNEI. The CDR3 sequence: CASNGLAGYETQYF. The CDR3, as DNA: TGTGCCAGCAATGGACTAGCGGGATACGAGACCCAGTACTTC.

The V call is TRBV5-6, the J call TRBJ1-1, with D possibly TRBD1 on 6 matching bases. The CDR3 has 16 residues. The V gene's germline CDR1 is SGHDT and CDR2 YYEEEE. Trimming left V 2 bases short and J 4 bases short, with 18 bases between. Here the CDR3 DNA reads TGTGCCAGCAGCTTTAGACAGGCAGTGAGAGGCACTGAAGCTTTCTTT. Encoded protein: CASSFRQAVRGTEAFF.